These 2 T cell receptor beta chains were sequenced from one sample in a study of cytomegalovirus exposure and HLA in healthy donors. PCR used 60 Vbeta primers and 13 Jbeta primers. Generated by immunoSEQ multiplex PCR, the TCRdb table keeps only in-frame clones and is missing some. The sample contains around 100,000 clones, roughly 80% of which appear only once. The sample was PBMCs. All receptors derive from a man aged 25 to 40 in good health and CMV-seropositive.

This chain's CDR3 is CASSYRRTGGYTF. In DNA form, the CDR3 reads TGTGCCAGCAGTTACCGGAGGACAGGCGGCTACACCTTC. This chain uses TRBV6-6 with TRBJ1-2; 7 nucleotides align to TRBD1. Trimming took 2 bases from V and 8 from J; bases not matched to a gene: 5. Looked up from germline, CDR1 is MNHNY and CDR2 is SVGAGI (reference sequence). This CDR3 is built from 13 residues.

This clone appeared once. The V gene is TRBV19, the J gene TRBJ2-7, with 11 bases aligning to TRBD1. V lost 8 bases, J lost 4 bases, and 13 bases stayed unmatched. This CDR3 is 16 amino acids long. In germline, CDR1 is LNHDA, CDR2 SQIVND (reference sequence). The CDR3 sequence: CASSRPRDRGRYEQYF. CDR3 nucleotides: TGTGCCAGTTCCCGCCCCCGGGACAGGGGGAGATACGAGCAGTACTTC.